The 19 T cell receptor beta chains below were found in one sample sequenced in a study of CD8 T cells in Susac syndrome. cDNA came from 0.5 to 1 ug RNA primed by random hexamers. A single record per CDR3 protein comes from TCRdb applying MiXCR to the immunoSEQ multiplex PCR reads. The sample records about 69,000 distinct CDR3 sequences, 85% to 95% being singletons. The sequenced material came from CD8+ T cells from PBMCs. The receptors originated from a human donor in good health.

J is TRBJ1-6 and V is TRBV9; 11 bases are a match to TRBD1. This CDR3 has 19 residues. Per germline, CDR1 SGDLS and CDR2 YYNGEE. V was pared by 2 bases and J by 2 bases, with 9 bases of the junction left unmatched. CDR3 bases: TGTGCCAGCAGCGTGGACCGGGACAGGGGGAACCCCTATAATTCACCCCTCCACTTT. Encoded protein: CASSVDRDRGNPYNSPLHF.

This chain joins TRBV30 and TRBJ2-7, with TRBD2 matching over 7 bases. The germline V gene encodes CDR1 GTSNPN and CDR2 SVGIG (reference sequence). This CDR3 has 14 amino acids. V lost 4 bases to trimming and J lost 1 base; unmatched junction nucleotides: 7. DNA of the CDR3: TGTGCCTGGACCCCCGGGACTACTTCCTACGAGCAGTACTTC. This translates into CAWTPGTTSYEQYF. The whole variable domain, remainder taken from reference TRBV30 and TRBJ2-7, is SQTIHQWPATLVQPVGSPLSLECTVEGTSNPNLYWYRQAAGRGLQLLFYSVGIGQISSEVPQNLSASRPQDRQFILSSKKLLLSDSGFYLCAWTPGTTSYEQYFGPGTRLTVT.

This chain connects TRBV7-9 to TRBJ2-3, with 10 positions matching TRBD2. J gave up 5 bases and V 1 base, and 9 bases lay outside the gene matches. The length of the CDR3 is 17 residues. Germline CDR1 and CDR2: SEHNR and FQNEAQ (reference sequence). CDR3 region: CASSLEASAGGEDTQYF. In DNA form, the CDR3 reads TGTGCCAGCAGCTTAGAAGCGTCAGCGGGGGGGGAAGATACGCAGTATTTT.

The chain recombines TRBV15 with TRBJ2-5, with 7 positions matching TRBD1. V shed 2 bases, J shed 5 bases, and the junction held 5 bases outside the gene matches. This CDR3 is built from 14 residues. Germline V CDR1 and CDR2: LNHNV, YYDKDF (reference sequence). CDR3 in amino acids: CATSRTRQGETQYF. The CDR3 DNA sequence: TGTGCCACCAGCAGAACAAGACAGGGCGAGACCCAGTACTTC. Together with reference TRBV15 and TRBJ2-5, the CDR3 gives the full variable domain: DAMVIQNPRYQVTQFGKPVTLSCSQTLNHNVMYWYQQKSSQAPKLLFHYYDKDFNNEADTPDNFQSRRPNTSFCFLDIRSPGLGDTAMYLCATSRTRQGETQYFGPGTRLLVL.

The count of this clonotype is one. The rearrangement links TRBV7-9 to TRBJ1-1; D call uncertain. The length of the CDR3 is 15 residues. From germline, CDR1 is SEHNR and CDR2 FQNEAQ (reference sequence). Trimming pared 3 bases from V and 0 bases from J, leaving 11 bases between. The CDR3 DNA reads TGTGCCAGCAGCTTTGCCGGGGTTCTGAACACTGAAGCTTTCTTT. Amino acids: CASSFAGVLNTEAFF. Full variable domain (missing parts from reference TRBV7-9 and TRBJ1-1): DTGVSQNPRHKITKRGQNVTFRCDPISEHNRLYWYRQTLGQGPEFLTYFQNEAQLEKSRLLSDRFSAERPKGSFSTLEIQRTEQGDSAMYLCASSFAGVLNTEAFFGQGTRLTVV.

The rearrangement links TRBV6-6 to TRBJ2-5; no firm D call. CDR3 size: 12 residues. In germline, CDR1 is MNHNY, CDR2 SVGAGI (reference sequence). V dropped 5 bases and J dropped 9 bases, with 13 bases sitting between them. The CDR3, as DNA: TGTGCCAGCAGTACCCGGCAGACCGCCCAGTACTTC. Its translation is CASSTRQTAQYF.

The chain couples TRBV7-9 to TRBJ2-4; D remains ambiguous. In germline, CDR1 is SEHNR, CDR2 FQNEAQ (reference sequence). The CDR3 is made up of 14 amino acids. The V end lost 5 bases, the J end lost 8 bases, and 16 bases lay between the germline ends. The CDR3 DNA reads TGTGCCAGCAGCCCAGACTGGAGAGGCGACATTCAGTACTTC. As protein: CASSPDWRGDIQYF.

The sample holds one count of this clonotype. J is TRBJ2-1 and V is TRBV4-3; D possibly corresponds to TRBD1 (6 bases). The ends were cut back, 0 bases at V and 9 bases at J, with 18 bases in the middle. The CDR3 has 16 amino acids. Germline values: CDR1 LGHNA, CDR2 YSLEER. CDR3 bases: TGCGCCAGCAGCCAAGATCGGTCAGGGGACGGGATTGAGCAGTTCTTC. Translating gives CASSQDRSGDGIEQFF.

This clonotype was seen once. The V and J genes are TRBV4-1 and TRBJ2-3; D gene unclear. The CDR3 is made up of 16 amino acids. The germline V gene has CDR1 MGHRA and CDR2 YSYEKL. Trimming stripped 4 bases from V and 1 base from J, with 15 bases between. The CDR3 sequence: CASSPYDAARTDTQYF. DNA of the CDR3: TGCGCCAGCAGCCCTTACGACGCGGCTCGCACAGATACGCAGTATTTT.

This clonotype was seen just once. V is TRBV24-1 and J is TRBJ2-1; 14 nucleotides agree with TRBD2. The ends lost 4 bases at V and 4 bases at J; junction bases unmatched: 8. From germline, CDR1 is KGHDR and CDR2 SFDVKD. The CDR3 has 18 residues. This chain's CDR3 is CATSEGTSGGLIYNEQFF. In DNA form, the CDR3 reads TGTGCCACCAGTGAGGGGACTAGCGGGGGACTCATTTACAATGAGCAGTTCTTC.

This clonotype was seen a single time. This chain links TRBV4-1 with TRBJ1-6, with 10 bases identical to TRBD1. Germline V gene sequence: CDR1 MGHRA, CDR2 YSYEKL. V gave up 4 bases and J gave up 7 bases; unmatched junction bases: 7. This CDR3 is built from 16 residues. The CDR3 sequence: CASSLQEGQGNSPLHF. In DNA form, the CDR3 reads TGCGCCAGCAGCCTTCAGGAGGGACAGGGGAATTCACCCCTCCACTTT.

The chain joins TRBV29-1 to TRBJ2-2, with 8 bases identical to TRBD2. Trimming cost V 1 base and J 1 base; bases outside gene matches: 2. CDR1 and CDR2 from the germline V gene are SQVTM and ANQGSEA. This CDR3 contains 15 residues. The CDR3: CSVEVGGVNTGELFF. The CDR3 DNA follows: TGCAGCGTTGAAGTCGGGGGGGTGAACACCGGGGAGCTGTTTTTT.

V usage is TRBV12-3 or TRBV12-4 and J usage is TRBJ2-7; possible D gene TRBD2, 7 bases. The CDR3 totals 13 residues. V lost 6 bases, J lost 6 bases, and 15 bases lay in between. The CDR3 DNA sequence: TGTGCCAGCAGACGGGGGGCAGACCTCGAGCAGTACTTC. The encoded protein is CASRRGADLEQYF.

The rearrangement uses TRBV28 and TRBJ1-6; tentative D call: TRBD1 (5 bases). V shed 8 bases and J shed 12 bases, with 11 bases lying between them. This CDR3 is built from 11 residues. Per germline, CDR1 MDHEN and CDR2 SYDVKM. This chain's CDR3 is CASSGVGPLHF. The CDR3, as DNA: TGTGCCAGCTCGGGGGTTGGACCCCTCCACTTT. The entire variable domain, with the rest obtained from reference TRBV28 and TRBJ1-6, is as follows: DVKVTQSSRYLVKRTGEKVFLECVQDMDHENMFWYRQDPGLGLRLIYFSYDVKMKEKGDIPEGYSVSREKKERFSLILESASTNQTSMYLCASSGVGPLHFGNGTRLTVT.

The rearrangement links TRBV25-1 to TRBJ2-3; 7 bases fit TRBD1. Germline V CDR1 and CDR2: MGHDK, SYGVNS. V shed 7 bases, J shed 3 bases, and the junction held 4 bases outside the gene matches. The CDR3 has 13 amino acids. Here the CDR3 DNA reads TGTGCCAGCACCCCAGGGGGTACAGATACGCAGTATTTT. This encodes CASTPGGTDTQYF.

As to this clonotype: The junction does not match germline at one end; this may be a read error. The J gene is TRBJ2-7, the V gene TRBV12-3 or TRBV12-4, with 10 positions matching TRBD2. CDR3 size: 14 residues. CDR3 protein: CASSLAGAFYEQYF. The CDR3 DNA sequence: TGTGCCAGCAGTCTAGCGGGGGCCTTCTACGAGCAGTACTTC.

The rearrangement uses TRBV10-3 and TRBJ2-7; possible D gene TRBD2, 6 bases. Deletions cut 9 bases from V and 2 bases from J, with 14 bases between. This CDR3 region has 13 residues. Looked up from germline, CDR1 is ENHRY and CDR2 is SYGVKD. CDR3 nucleotide sequence: TGTGCCATTACGGCGGGGCCAGCCTACGAGCAGTACTTC. This translates into CAITAGPAYEQYF.

The rearrangement links TRBV29-1 to TRBJ2-5; 9 nucleotides line up with TRBD2. The junction had 3 bases not matched to a gene; V was cut back by 6 bases and J by 4 bases. Germline V CDR1 and CDR2: SQVTM, ANQGSEA. This CDR3 is 12 amino acids long. CDR3 DNA: TGCAGCGTCTATAGCGGGGGAGAGACCCAGTACTTC. Its translation is CSVYSGGETQYF.

V and J are TRBV29-1 and TRBJ2-7; 8 bases agree with TRBD2. The length of the CDR3 is 13 residues. Germline V CDR1 and CDR2: SQVTM, ANQGSEA. Germline trimming cut 6 bases from V and 2 bases from J; bases unmatched to any gene: 6. The CDR3 region has the DNA TGCAGCGTGGTTATGGGACTAGCCTACGAGCAGTACTTC. Its translation: CSVVMGLAYEQYF.